Included here is one T cell receptor beta chain sequence, with context. Antigen specificity is unknown. The data stem from a study of cytomegalovirus exposure and HLA in healthy donors. The PCR was carried out with 60 Vbeta primers and 13 Jbeta primers. The table came from immunoSEQ multiplex PCR; TCRdb's copy has only in-frame clones and leaves some out. The repertoire table contains tens of thousands of clones. General study results and limits: In vitro checks showed that a few CMV-associated chains really do target CMV antigens.

V dropped 5 bases and J dropped 7; count of bases not matched to a gene: 6. The germline V gene has CDR1 SQVTM and CDR2 ANQGSEA. This CDR3 contains 15 residues. V gene TRBV29-1 combines with J gene TRBJ2-2, with 14 bases identical to TRBD2. The clonotype originates from a man aged 55 to 70 in good health and CMV-seropositive. What was sequenced was PBMCs. The CDR3 nucleotides are TGCAGCGTTCCCGGGACTAGCGGGAGAGGCGGGGAGCTGTTTTTT. Translation gives CSVPGTSGRGGELFF.